What follows are 21 T cell receptor beta chains derived from one specimen sequenced in a study of blood T cell repertoires in COVID-19. Data came from immunoSEQ multiplex PCR; TCRdb stores just in-frame clones and leaves some out. The sample has approximately 220,000 clones; around 81% are singletons. Specimen: peripheral blood. Source of these receptors: a woman between 55 and 75 years old with acute or convalescent COVID-19.

V is TRBV29-1 and J is TRBJ1-1, with TRBD1 matching over 7 bases. There are 12 residues in the CDR3. Germline V lookup: CDR1 SQVTM, CDR2 ANQGSEA. The CDR3 DNA sequence: TGCGCCGGGAGCCAGGGGGGAATGAAAGCTTTCTTT. Its translation is CAGSQGGMKAFF.

The V and J genes are TRBV7-8 and TRBJ1-5; unclear D gene. The V and J ends lost 4 bases and 3 bases respectively, with 13 bases between them. Germline V CDR1 and CDR2: SGHVS, FQNEAQ. This CDR3 is built from 15 residues. CDR3: CASSSNGINNQPQHF. Written as DNA, the CDR3 is TGTGCCAGCAGCTCAAACGGGATCAACAATCAGCCCCAGCATTTT.

The chain joins TRBV11-2 to TRBJ2-1, with 12 bases that match TRBD2. The trim removed 5 bases at V and 3 bases at J, leaving 8 bases unmatched. This CDR3 is built from 17 residues. Germline CDR1 SGHAT, CDR2 FQNNGV. In nucleotides, the CDR3 is TGTGCCAGCAGCGCAACCGGACTAGCGGGGTTCTACAATGAGCAGTTCTTC. Translation: CASSATGLAGFYNEQFF.

The chain carries TRBV30 and TRBJ1-1; perhaps TRBD1 as D (5 bases). Trimming removed 0 bases from V and 1 base from J, with 9 bases in between. The CDR3 covers 14 residues. From germline, CDR1 is GTSNPN and CDR2 SVGIG (reference sequence). The CDR3 DNA is TGTGCCTGGAGTGTGCGGGGCGCGAACACTGAAGCTTTCTTT. Encoded protein: CAWSVRGANTEAFF.

In its sample, this clone was seen once. The chain employs TRBV28 and TRBJ2-7; possibly TRBD2 for D (5 bases). CDR3 length: 18 amino acids. Per the germline V gene, CDR1 is MDHEN and CDR2 is SYDVKM. Trimming removed 5 bases from V and 3 bases from J, with 26 bases in between. The CDR3 DNA reads TGTGCCAGCAGTCCCCGTCGGTGGGATCCGGTCGGGGTCTACGAGCAGTACTTC. Translating gives CASSPRRWDPVGVYEQYF. Together with reference TRBV28 and TRBJ2-7, the CDR3 gives the full variable domain: DVKVTQSSRYLVKRTGEKVFLECVQDMDHENMFWYRQDPGLGLRLIYFSYDVKMKEKGDIPEGYSVSREKKERFSLILESASTNQTSMYLCASSPRRWDPVGVYEQYFGPGTRLTVT.

The chain links TRBV3-1 (or the pseudogene TRBV3-2) to TRBJ1-1; the D gene is possibly TRBD1 (5 bases). This CDR3 has 13 residues. V was shortened by 0 bases and J by 5 bases, with 7 bases between the two germline ends. In germline, CDR1 is LGHDT, CDR2 YNNKEL (reference sequence). The CDR3 protein is CASSQERGTEAFF. CDR3 DNA sequence: TGTGCCAGCAGCCAAGAAAGGGGTACTGAAGCTTTCTTT.

The chain recombines TRBV10-2 with TRBJ1-2; 7 bases are shared with TRBD1. The CDR3 length is 14 residues. J gave up 2 bases and V 4 bases, and 4 bases lay outside the gene matches. Germline CDR1 WSHSY, CDR2 SAAADI. The CDR3 DNA is TGCGCCAGCAGTGGAGGGGGCGGAAACTATGGCTACACCTTC. This gives the protein CASSGGGGNYGYTF.

CDR3 region: CASSHARTGGLSETQYF. CDR3 sequence (DNA): TGCGCCAGCAGCCATGCTCGGACAGGGGGTTTGTCAGAGACCCAGTACTTC. V is TRBV4-1 and J is TRBJ2-5; 10 nucleotides align to TRBD1. The CDR3 consists of 17 residues. Germline V gene lookup returns CDR1 MGHRA and CDR2 YSYEKL. V shed 3 bases, J shed 4 bases, and the junction held 11 bases outside the gene matches.

The CDR3 spells CASSPGTLTDTQYF. The CDR3 DNA reads as TGCGCCAGCAGCCCCGGGACTCTTACAGATACGCAGTATTTT. The chain recombines TRBV5-1 with TRBJ2-3, with D tentatively TRBD2 (6 bases). Germline V gene sequence: CDR1 SGHRS, CDR2 YFSETQ. Trimming took off 4 bases at V and 3 bases at J, with 12 bases between the two ends. This CDR3 has 14 residues.

This clone was picked up one time. The rearrangement uses TRBV29-1 and TRBJ2-1; 11 bases fit TRBD2. Germline V CDR1 and CDR2: SQVTM, ANQGSEA. The ends lost 7 bases at V and 2 bases at J; junction bases unmatched: 10. This CDR3 region has 16 residues. The CDR3 nucleotides are TGCAGCGCTGGAGCTGGACTAGCGGGCACCTACAATGAGCAGTTCTTC. It encodes CSAGAGLAGTYNEQFF.

The chain employs TRBV7-6 and TRBJ1-2; 9 bases align to TRBD1. Trimming removed 5 bases from V and 7 bases from J; junction bases left unmatched: 8. The germline gives CDR1 SGHVS, CDR2 FNYEAQ. The CDR3 loop spans 14 amino acids. The CDR3 DNA is TGTGCCAGCAGCCCCAGGACAGGGGAGGGTGGCTACACCTTC. It yields the protein CASSPRTGEGGYTF. Drawing the rest from reference TRBV7-6 and TRBJ1-2, the complete variable domain is GAGVSQSPRYKVTKRGQDVALRCDPISGHVSLYWYRQALGQGPEFLTYFNYEAQQDKSGLPNDRFSAERPEGSISTLTIQRTEQRDSAMYRCASSPRTGEGGYTFGSGTRLTVV.

The genes are TRBV12-3 or TRBV12-4 and TRBJ1-1; a possible D gene is TRBD1 (5 bases). CDR3 length: 13 residues. V lost 3 bases, J lost 1 base, and 6 bases lay in between. The CDR3 loop reads CASSFRGNTEAFF. CDR3 nucleotide sequence: TGTGCCAGCAGTTTTAGGGGGAACACTGAAGCTTTCTTT.

This chain connects TRBV5-1 to TRBJ2-1; TRBD2 is a possible D gene (6 bases). Trimming shortened V by 4 bases and J by 4 bases, and 12 bases separated the two germline ends. Germline V lookup: CDR1 SGHRS, CDR2 YFSETQ. CDR3 size: 14 residues. The DNA of the CDR3 is TGCGCCAGCAGCAACTCCCTAGCGTACAATGAGCAGTTCTTC. Its protein product is CASSNSLAYNEQFF.

The J gene is TRBJ1-1, the V gene TRBV6-2 or TRBV6-3; D uncertain. V was clipped by 0 bases and J by 4 bases, with 9 bases between them. CDR3 size: 14 residues. Germline-derived CDR1 and CDR2 are MNHEY and SVGEGT. The CDR3 here is CASSYSREVTEAFF. As DNA, the CDR3 is TGTGCCAGCAGTTACTCACGGGAAGTCACTGAAGCTTTCTTT.

The table lists this clone with many counts. The J gene is TRBJ1-1, the V gene TRBV5-1, with D perhaps TRBD1 (5 bases). Per the germline V gene, CDR1 is SGHRS and CDR2 is YFSETQ. The CDR3 spans 15 residues. The ends were cut back, 3 bases at V and 0 bases at J, with 12 bases in the middle. CDR3 nucleotide sequence: TGCGCCAGCAGCTGGGGGACTGTCATGAACACTGAAGCTTTCTTT. Translating it yields CASSWGTVMNTEAFF.

The rearrangement links TRBV6-2 or TRBV6-3 to TRBJ1-6; no clear D. The CDR3 runs to 13 residues. With 4 bases removed from V and 9 bases from J, the gap between germline ends came to 10 bases. Germline CDR1 MNHEY, CDR2 SVGEGT. The CDR3 region is CASSFGLGSPLHF. For the CDR3, the DNA is TGTGCCAGCAGTTTCGGGTTAGGTTCACCCCTCCACTTT.

Regarding this clone: One end of the junction does not line up with germline, which may come from a read error. The gene calls are TRBV7-7 and TRBJ2-5; maybe TRBD2 (5 bases). The germline CDR1 and CDR2 sequences are SSHAT and FNYEAQ (reference sequence). The CDR3 length is 14 residues. The CDR3 DNA is TGTGCTAGCAGCTTTTCGGGGTTGCAAGAGACCCAGTACTTC. Translation: CASSFSGLQETQYF.

V and J are TRBV6-5 and TRBJ1-2; perhaps TRBD1 as D (5 bases). Per the germline V gene, CDR1 is MNHEY and CDR2 is SVGAGI. The CDR3 is made up of 15 amino acids. Trimming removed 6 bases at V and 4 bases at J, with 18 bases between. The DNA of the CDR3 is TGTGCCAGCAGGAGTGGGGGGGGAGTAGGCTATGGCTACACCTTC. It translates to CASRSGGGVGYGYTF.

The chain links TRBV2 to TRBJ2-7; 12 positions agree with TRBD2. CDR3 length: 15 residues. Germline lookup yields CDR1 SNHLY and CDR2 FYNNEI. Trimming cost V 5 bases and J 2 bases; bases outside gene matches: 4. CDR3: CASSRLAGGTYEQYF. The CDR3 coding sequence is TGTGCCAGCAGTCGTCTAGCGGGGGGGACCTACGAGCAGTACTTC.

This clone was found a few times. V gene TRBV5-4 combines with J gene TRBJ2-2; TRBD1 aligns across 7 bases. Germline CDR1 and CDR2: SGHNT and YYREEE (reference sequence). V lost 5 bases to trimming and J lost 6 bases; unmatched junction nucleotides: 10. The length of the CDR3 is 15 residues. The CDR3 DNA sequence: TGTGCCAGCAGAAACAGGGGAAGTTTCGCCGGGGAGCTGTTTTTT. As protein: CASRNRGSFAGELFF.

This sequence joins TRBV28 and TRBJ2-5, with a tentative D call TRBD2 (6 bases). The CDR3 is 13 residues long. The V and J ends lost 10 bases and 2 bases respectively, with 14 bases between them. Germline CDR1 reads MDHEN; CDR2 reads SYDVKM. The CDR3 coding sequence is TGTGCCACCCAAGGACTACCGCAAGAGACCCAGTACTTC. Translated, it gives CATQGLPQETQYF.